This TCR beta chain appears in the sequencing data of a study of blood T cell repertoires in COVID-19. Study as a whole: Both acute and convalescent COVID-19 samples were obtained from the United States, Italy and Spain. Sample material is recorded as cDNA or gDNA derived from T cells, B-cell-depleted T cells, or PBMCs.

This CDR3 has 13 residues. V lost 4 bases and J 7 bases, leaving 11 bases between the germline ends. Germline CDR1 reads LNHDA; CDR2 reads SQIVND (reference sequence). Produced via immunoSEQ multiplex PCR; TCRdb's table is partial and in-frame only. Of 150,000 to 200,000 clones listed, about 88% are singletons. Clinical history reported by participants formed the basis on which cohorts were assigned. Donors in Cohort 3 who had recovered were those with two negative PCRs, healthcare professional clearance, or resolution of their symptoms. This TCR was recovered from a woman aged 18 to 35 who had recovered from COVID-19. The chain is built from TRBV19 and TRBJ2-1; perhaps TRBD1 as D (6 bases). The sequenced sample consisted of PBMCs or T cells enriched from blood (not recorded which). The CDR3 is CASSRQTGNEQFF. CDR3 nucleotide sequence: TGTGCCAGTAGTAGACAGACAGGAAATGAGCAGTTCTTC.